This T cell receptor beta chain was documented in a study of regulatory T cells in long-lasting Graves disease. Overall study findings and caveats: Authors noted too few samples as a limitation. TRBV28, TRBJ1-2 and TRBJ2-5 were favored in persistent disease.

Investigators prepared the TCR beta libraries by applying iRepertoire HTBI primers and Arm-PCR of CDR3 regions. Via MiXCR, TCRdb re-called the multiplex PCR reads, giving one row per CDR3 protein. The sample contains 300,000 or so distinct CDR3 sequences, 15% to 20% of which appear only once. Time point specified: persistent/refractory GD, antithyroid drugs over 5 years with positive TRAb. Extracted RNA from PBMCs served as the source of the TCR library. Under American Thyroid Association guidelines, Graves' disease was diagnosed. This CDR3 comprises 14 residues. Per germline, CDR1 MDHEN and CDR2 SYDVKM. V was trimmed by 5 bases and J by 4 bases, leaving 11 bases between them. This clonotype was seen many times. Its antigen is as yet unknown.

The V and J genes are TRBV28 and TRBJ1-4; unclear D gene. The source material was peripheral blood mononuclear cells (PBMCs), sampled when the disease was refractory, from a patient treated with antithyroid drugs. The receptor was isolated from a female donor with Graves disease. The CDR3: CASSVGGRNEKLFF. The CDR3, as DNA: TGTGCCAGCAGTGTCGGCGGCCGTAATGAAAAACTGTTTTTT.